This T cell receptor beta chain was found in a study of cytomegalovirus exposure and HLA in healthy donors. Study summary: Earlier work reported approximately 110 million unique TCR beta sequences from about 200 million T cells. Study-wide findings and caveats: Previous analysis showed most TCR beta V segments were productive about 87% or about 30% of the time.

Amplification used 60 Vbeta primers and 13 Jbeta primers. The protocol was immunoSEQ multiplex PCR, while the TCRdb copy is restricted to in-frame clones and leaves out a portion. This repertoire shows roughly 190,000 clones, about four fifths found once; its top ten account for about 5%. Concerning this clone itself: Its antigen is as yet unknown.

CDR3 length equals 14 residues. Germline CDR1 and CDR2: SGHDT and YYEEEE. V lost 7 bases, J lost 2 bases, and 3 bases stayed unmatched. The source of this sequence is a man aged 30-40 years in good health and CMV-seropositive. The sample comprised PBMCs. V gene TRBV5-6 combines with J gene TRBJ2-6; 7 bases align to TRBD1. CDR3: CASLQGPGANVLTF. In nucleotides, the CDR3 is TGTGCCAGCCTACAGGGGCCTGGGGCCAACGTCCTGACTTTC.